Below are 32 T cell receptor beta chains sequenced from a single sample in a study of cytomegalovirus exposure and HLA in healthy donors. 13 Jbeta primers and 60 Vbeta primers were used for the PCR. The method was immunoSEQ multiplex PCR; TCRdb's version includes in-frame clones alone and lacks a portion of them. The sample consists of tens of thousands of clones, 81% of them appearing once. Sample: PBMCs. Receptors originate from a man aged 50 to 59 in good health and CMV-seronegative.

The rearrangement uses TRBV19 and TRBJ2-7; tentative D call: TRBD2 (6 bases). Germline V gene lookup returns CDR1 LNHDA and CDR2 SQIVND (reference sequence). This CDR3 is 13 amino acids long. V was pared by 5 bases and J by 2 bases, with 10 bases between. CDR3 bases: TGTGCCAGTAGTGTACGGGGGACCTACGAGCAGTACTTC. Protein product: CASSVRGTYEQYF.

The chain has TRBV28 and TRBJ1-5; tentatively, D is TRBD1 (5 bases). Trimming left V 5 bases short and J 3 bases short, with 14 bases between. CDR1 is MDHEN and CDR2 is SYDVKM in the germline V gene. The CDR3 spans 15 residues. The CDR3 sequence: CASSPLRGYNQPQHF. DNA for the CDR3: TGTGCCAGCAGTCCCCTAAGGGGTTACAATCAGCCCCAGCATTTT.

Only a few counts were recorded for this clone. The rearrangement links TRBV7-6 to TRBJ2-3; no clear D gene. Germline V lookup: CDR1 SGHVS, CDR2 FNYEAQ. Deletions cut 4 bases from V and 1 base from J, with 6 bases between. The CDR3 totals 13 residues. The CDR3 region is CASSSVGTDTQYF. DNA of the CDR3: TGTGCCAGCAGCTCGGTGGGCACAGATACGCAGTATTTT.

The gene calls are TRBV2 and TRBJ2-3; 8 nucleotides agree with TRBD2. The CDR3 length is 15 residues. Germline assignment: CDR1 SNHLY and CDR2 FYNNEI. V lost 5 bases to trimming and J lost 4 bases; unmatched junction nucleotides: 8. For the CDR3, the DNA is TGTGCCAGCAGTAAGAGCGGGAGTTCCCCAGATACGCAGTATTTT. Protein product: CASSKSGSSPDTQYF.

The chain uses TRBV9 and TRBJ1-3; the D gene is possibly TRBD1 (5 bases). CDR1 is SGDLS and CDR2 is YYNGEE in the germline V gene. V lost 10 bases and J lost 2, with 16 bases in between. CDR3 size: 14 residues. CDR3 amino acids: CAGGGDGPGNTIYF. The DNA for the CDR3 is TGTGCCGGTGGGGGGGATGGACCTGGAAACACCATATATTTT.

In nucleotides, the CDR3 is TGTGCTAGTGGTTTGTACCTAGCGGGGGGGGGTGAGCAGTTCTTC. It translates to CASGLYLAGGGEQFF. V is TRBV12-5 and J is TRBJ2-1; 12 nucleotides line up with TRBD2. Germline CDR1 and CDR2: LGHNT and FRNRAP. V shed 2 bases, J shed 9 bases, and the junction held 5 bases outside the gene matches. The CDR3 has 15 amino acids.

V usage is TRBV27 and J usage is TRBJ1-1; D is perhaps TRBD1 (6 bases). The CDR3 is 15 residues long. Germline-derived CDR1 and CDR2 are MNHEY and SMNVEV (reference sequence). V lost 2 bases, J lost 3 bases, and 13 bases lay in between. The CDR3: CASSLKARGDTEAFF. The CDR3 bases are TGTGCCAGCAGTTTAAAAGCCAGGGGTGACACTGAAGCTTTCTTT.

The rearrangement links TRBV13 to TRBJ2-7; TRBD2 matches at 7 bases. CDR3 length: 15 residues. The germline CDR1 and CDR2 sequences are PRHDT and FYEKMQ (reference sequence). Trimming at V came to 1 base and at J to 5 bases, leaving 8 bases not matched to a gene. CDR3 sequence: CASSLVREGIHEQYF. CDR3 DNA sequence: TGTGCCAGCAGCTTAGTAAGGGAGGGCATCCACGAGCAGTACTTC.

The gene calls are TRBV28 and TRBJ2-7, with a possible D match to TRBD1 (6 bases). Germline V lookup: CDR1 MDHEN, CDR2 SYDVKM. The V end was cut by 6 bases, the J end by 6 bases, with 18 bases between. There are 14 residues in the CDR3. This CDR3 reads CASRLQGRDGEQYF. The CDR3 nucleotides are TGTGCCAGCAGACTACAGGGCCGCGACGGCGAGCAGTACTTC.

The chain uses TRBV6-1 and TRBJ2-1; D possibly corresponds to TRBD1 (5 bases). Trimming took off 3 bases at V and 3 bases at J, with 15 bases between the two ends. CDR3 size: 16 residues. The V gene's germline CDR1 is MNHNS and CDR2 SASEGT. CDR3 DNA: TGTGCCAGCAGTGAGTTCCGGCAGGGCAACTACAATGAGCAGTTCTTC. This encodes CASSEFRQGNYNEQFF.

This chain links TRBV27 with TRBJ2-5; possibly TRBD1 for D (7 bases). The J call is uncertain, as TRBJ2-7 better fits the DNA end. This CDR3 contains 14 residues. Germline V lookup: CDR1 MNHEY, CDR2 SMNVEV (reference sequence). The CDR3 region is CASSHQGGSYEQYF. For the CDR3, the DNA is TGTGCCAGCAGTCATCAGGGGGGATCCTACGAGCAGTACTTC.

This chain joins TRBV25-1 and TRBJ2-1, with a possible D match to TRBD1 (6 bases). From germline, CDR1 is MGHDK and CDR2 SYGVNS. The CDR3 extends over 15 amino acids. V lost 5 bases to trimming and J lost 10 bases, with 21 bases between them. The CDR3 DNA reads as TGTGCCAGCAGTACCACCACCCCAGGGGTCAGGGAGCAGTTCTTC. Protein sequence: CASSTTTPGVREQFF.

V is TRBV7-3 and J is TRBJ2-3; D ambiguous. The V gene's germline CDR1 is SGHTA and CDR2 FQGTGA. This CDR3 is 13 amino acids long. The V end was cut by 6 bases, the J end by 1 base, with 8 bases between. The CDR3 spells CASSIAGTDTQYF. The CDR3 region has the DNA TGTGCCAGCAGTATAGCTGGCACAGATACGCAGTATTTT.

This rearrangement joins TRBV5-6 to TRBJ2-5; possibly TRBD2 for D (6 bases). CDR1 and CDR2 from the germline V gene are SGHDT and YYEEEE. V lost 2 bases to trimming and J lost 5 bases, with 16 bases between them. CDR3 size: 15 residues. CDR3 sequence (DNA): TGTGCCAGCAGCTTCTTTGCGGGGACTGAGGAGACCCAGTACTTC. Its translation: CASSFFAGTEETQYF.

The V gene is TRBV27, the J gene TRBJ2-7; maybe TRBD2 (5 bases). Germline V lookup: CDR1 MNHEY, CDR2 SMNVEV (reference sequence). Trimming stripped 4 bases from V and 4 bases from J, with 14 bases between. This CDR3 is built from 14 residues. The CDR3 protein is CASSYGLPPYEQYF. The CDR3 nucleotides are TGTGCCAGCAGTTATGGACTCCCGCCATACGAGCAGTACTTC.

The genes are TRBV12-5 and TRBJ2-1; a weak D match, TRBD2 (7 bases). Between the trimmed V and J ends, which lost 6 bases and 3 bases, there was a span of 18 bases. Looked up from germline, CDR1 is LGHNT and CDR2 is FRNRAP. The CDR3 extends over 16 amino acids. In DNA form, the CDR3 reads TGTGCTAGTGGAACGACCGGAGGGGGGGTCTACAATGAGCAGTTCTTC. It translates to CASGTTGGGVYNEQFF. The full variable domain, with the rest looked up from reference TRBV12-5 and TRBJ2-1, is DARVTQTPRHKVTEMGQEVTMRCQPILGHNTVFWYRQTMMQGLELLAYFRNRAPLDDSGMPKDRFSAEMPDATLATLKIQPSEPRDSAVYFCASGTTGGGVYNEQFFGPGTRLTVL.

This clone has only one observation. This chain joins TRBV10-3 and TRBJ2-2, with TRBD2 matching 8 bases. Trimming removed 2 bases from V and 7 bases from J; junction bases left unmatched: 3. CDR3 length: 14 residues. Looked up from germline, CDR1 is ENHRY and CDR2 is SYGVKD. The CDR3 DNA follows: TGTGCCATCAGTGAGCGGGAGGGACTCGGGGAGCTGTTTTTT. It is translated as CAISEREGLGELFF.

The V and J genes are TRBV2 and TRBJ1-6; D not resolved. The V gene lost 6 bases and the J gene lost 10 bases, with 7 bases spanning the gap. This CDR3 is 11 amino acids long. Germline loops: CDR1 SNHLY, CDR2 FYNNEI. CDR3 sequence: CASRVGSPLHF. CDR3 nucleotide sequence: TGTGCCAGCAGGGTCGGGTCACCCCTCCACTTT.

V is TRBV19 and J is TRBJ2-1; weak D call: TRBD1 (6 bases). The germline V gene encodes CDR1 LNHDA and CDR2 SQIVND (reference sequence). The CDR3 spans 14 residues. V lost 4 bases and J lost 3, with 10 bases in between. This CDR3 is CASSKGDDYNEQFF. Written as DNA, the CDR3 is TGTGCCAGTAGTAAGGGGGATGACTACAATGAGCAGTTCTTC.

This clone was detected only once. Sequence at one end of the junction differs from germline and may be a read error. This chain links TRBV7-9 with TRBJ1-2; TRBD1 matches at 7 bases. CDR3 length equals 15 residues. CDR1 is SEHNR, CDR2 FQNEAQ, per germline (reference sequence). The CDR3 region is CSSSAGQPGDSYYTF. For the CDR3, the DNA is TGTTCCAGCAGCGCGGGACAGCCGGGGGATTCGTACTACACCTTC.

This chain joins TRBV6-1 and TRBJ2-1; 11 nucleotides align to TRBD2. The CDR3 is made up of 17 amino acids. J gave up 7 bases and V 3 bases, and 11 bases lay outside the gene matches. Germline-derived CDR1 and CDR2 are MNHNS and SASEGT. CDR3 coding DNA: TGTGCCAGCAGTGACATGTTAGCGGGGGGGCCGCGGAATGAGCAGTTCTTC. Protein sequence: CASSDMLAGGPRNEQFF.

V gene TRBV4-3 combines with J gene TRBJ1-4; a weak D match, TRBD1 (6 bases). V gave up 1 base and J gave up 9 bases, with 21 bases separating them. CDR3 length: 17 amino acids. CDR1 is LGHNA and CDR2 is YSLEER in the germline V gene. The CDR3 here is CASSQAGTTGQTQKLFF. In DNA form, the CDR3 reads TGCGCCAGCAGCCAAGCGGGGACGACGGGACAAACACAAAAACTGTTTTTT.

The chain carries TRBV27 and TRBJ1-5; 7 bases fit TRBD1. The CDR3 contains 15 residues. Germline V gene sequence: CDR1 MNHEY, CDR2 SMNVEV (reference sequence). V shed 5 bases, J shed 11 bases, and the junction held 15 bases outside the gene matches. CDR3 in DNA: TGTGCCAGCAGTGCCATAACAGGGGCGCTCGCGGCCCAGCATTTT. The encoded protein is CASSAITGALAAQHF.

This clone occurred once. The rearrangement uses TRBV4-3 and TRBJ1-1; 10 bases are a match to TRBD1. From germline, CDR1 is LGHNA and CDR2 YSLEER. CDR3 length: 15 residues. V was clipped by 1 base and J by 7 bases; unmatched bases: 6. The CDR3 DNA sequence: TGCGCCAGCAGCCAAGGGGACCGGGACAGGGGTGAAGCTTTCTTT. It encodes CASSQGDRDRGEAFF.

CDR3 region: CATSRGGQGSYEQYF. The CDR3 region has the DNA TGTGCCACCAGCAGAGGGGGACAGGGGTCCTACGAGCAGTACTTC. The rearrangement joins TRBV15 to TRBJ2-7, with 10 bases fitting TRBD1. Per germline, CDR1 LNHNV and CDR2 YYDKDF (reference sequence). V dropped 1 base and J dropped 1; count of bases not matched to a gene: 1. This CDR3 contains 15 residues.

The chain carries TRBV5-1 and TRBJ2-6, with a weak D call TRBD1 (6 bases). The CDR3 length is 15 residues. Germline CDR1 is SGHRS and CDR2 is YFSETQ. Between the trimmed V and J ends, which lost 6 bases and 1 base, there was a span of 11 bases. Written as DNA, the CDR3 is TGCGCCAGCACGGAAGGGGGTTCTGGGGCCAACGTCCTGACTTTC. It codes for CASTEGGSGANVLTF.

The chain uses TRBV7-2 and TRBJ2-5; TRBD2 is a possible D gene (5 bases). Trimming cost V 1 base and J 4 bases, with 7 bases left between them. Per the germline V gene, CDR1 is SGHTA and CDR2 is FQGNSA. The CDR3 totals 13 residues. The CDR3 coding sequence is TGTGCCAGCAGCTTAGTAGGGAGAGAGACCCAGTACTTC. Its translation: CASSLVGRETQYF.

V gene TRBV7-9 combines with J gene TRBJ1-2, with D unclear. Germline V gene data show CDR1 as SEHNR and CDR2 as FQNEAQ (reference sequence). With 2 bases removed from V and 8 bases from J, the gap between germline ends came to 12 bases. The length of the CDR3 is 13 residues. The CDR3 DNA reads as TGTGCCAGCAGCTTACCTCCCCCGGGAGGCTACACCTTC. Residues: CASSLPPPGGYTF.

This rearrangement joins TRBV6-6 to TRBJ2-1; 9 bases align to TRBD2. The CDR3 runs to 14 residues. Germline lookup yields CDR1 MNHNY and CDR2 SVGAGI (reference sequence). V shed 8 bases and J 8 bases; nucleotides not matched to a gene: 10. The CDR3 loop reads CASLREGYLDEQFF. Here the CDR3 DNA reads TGTGCCAGCCTGCGGGAGGGGTACTTGGATGAGCAGTTCTTC.

This chain connects TRBV4-2 to TRBJ1-5; D remains ambiguous. The CDR3 loop spans 13 amino acids. V was clipped by 4 bases and J by 4 bases, with 8 bases between them. CDR1 LGHNA and CDR2 YNFKEQ come from the germline V gene. CDR3 protein: CASSLQANQPQHF. CDR3 bases: TGTGCCAGCAGCCTCCAGGCTAATCAGCCCCAGCATTTT.

The J gene is TRBJ2-7, the V gene TRBV18, with TRBD1 matching 7 bases. The trim removed 3 bases at V and 4 bases at J, leaving 3 bases unmatched. This CDR3 region has 13 residues. Germline CDR1 KGHSH, CDR2 LQKENI. The CDR3 here is CASSPPGGYEQYF. The CDR3, as DNA: TGTGCCAGCTCACCCCCAGGGGGATACGAGCAGTACTTC.

The sample holds one count of this clone. The rearrangement joins TRBV28 to TRBJ2-5; 9 bases are shared with TRBD1. From germline, CDR1 is MDHEN and CDR2 SYDVKM. The CDR3 runs 15 residues. The V and J ends lost 8 bases and 1 base, in that order; junction bases with no gene match: 8. The CDR3 DNA is TGTGCCAGCTCCTCGGGACAGGGCTTCCAAGAGACCCAGTACTTC. This sequence encodes CASSSGQGFQETQYF.